The 16 T cell receptor beta chains given below trace back to one sample, sequenced in a study of T-cell reconstitution after alpha-beta-depleted transplantation in children. The library targeted TCRbeta and was prepared with unique molecular identifiers. Each CDR3 protein gets one entry after TCRdb re-called the PCR reads with MiXCR. There are roughly 200,000 distinct CDR3 sequences in the sample; around 10% occur only once, and around 6.2% lies in the top ten. Sequences were derived from PBMCs from the stem cell graft donor, sampled from the stem cell graft. The receptors originated from a human donor who donated a stem cell graft to a child with acute lymphoblastic leukemia.

V gene TRBV5-6 combines with J gene TRBJ2-2, with 9 bases identical to TRBD1. This CDR3 region has 17 residues. CDR1 is SGHDT, CDR2 YYEEEE, per germline. V lost 0 bases, J lost 1 base, and 4 bases stayed unmatched. This CDR3 is CASSLAPGQGNTGELFF. The CDR3 DNA reads as TGTGCCAGCAGCTTGGCACCGGGACAGGGGAACACCGGGGAGCTGTTTTTT. Full variable domain (outside the CDR3, taken from reference TRBV5-6 and TRBJ2-2): DAGVTQSPTHLIKTRGQQVTLRCSPKSGHDTVSWYQQALGQGPQFIFQYYEEEERQRGNFPDRFSGHQFPNYSSELNVNALLLGDSALYLCASSLAPGQGNTGELFFGEGSRLTVL.

This clonotype was seen a handful of times. This chain uses TRBV3-1 with TRBJ2-3; the D is unclear. CDR1 and CDR2 from the germline V gene are LGHDT and YNNKEL (reference sequence). V shed 2 bases and J shed 6 bases, with 12 bases lying between them. This CDR3 has 14 residues. The CDR3 nucleotides are TGTGCCAGCAGCCAACCGGGCCAAGAGGATACGCAGTATTTT. Its translation: CASSQPGQEDTQYF.

This clonotype was counted a few times. The chain carries TRBV12-3 or TRBV12-4 and TRBJ1-2, with D possibly being TRBD1 (5 bases). Trimming stripped 3 bases from V and 4 bases from J, with 9 bases between. CDR3 length equals 13 residues. In DNA, the CDR3 is TGTGCCAGCAGTTTCTCCAGGGCCTATGGCTACACCTTC. It translates to CASSFSRAYGYTF.

The chain employs TRBV7-9 and TRBJ1-1; 8 nucleotides match TRBD1. Germline loops: CDR1 SEHNR, CDR2 FQNEAQ (reference sequence). Trimming cost V 2 bases and J 1 base; bases outside gene matches: 3. This CDR3 spans 15 amino acids. CDR3 DNA sequence: TGTGCCAGCAGCTTATCCGGGACAGGGAACACTGAAGCTTTCTTT. Translated: CASSLSGTGNTEAFF.

This clonotype was seen many times. V and J are TRBV4-1 and TRBJ1-1; D is uncertain. Trimming removed 1 base at V and 9 bases at J, with 6 bases between. This CDR3 has 11 amino acids. Per the germline V gene, CDR1 is MGHRA and CDR2 is YSYEKL. In nucleotides, the CDR3 is TGCGCCAGCAGCCAAGCTTATCAAGCTTTCTTT. Its protein is CASSQAYQAFF.

The table lists this clonotype with many counts. The chain links TRBV20-1 to TRBJ2-1; D is unclear. The germline V gene has CDR1 DFQATT and CDR2 SNEGSKA (reference sequence). The length of the CDR3 is 14 residues. V lost 3 bases and J 1 base, leaving 10 bases between the germline ends. The DNA of the CDR3 is TGCAGTGCTAGGGAAAGGGCGTCCTACAATGAGCAGTTCTTC. Protein sequence: CSARERASYNEQFF.

This clonotype showed up just a few times. V usage is TRBV29-1 and J usage is TRBJ2-2; possibly TRBD1 for D (6 bases). CDR1 is SQVTM and CDR2 is ANQGSEA in the germline V gene. V was cut by 4 bases and J by 1 base, with 16 bases left in between. The CDR3 is made up of 16 amino acids. The chain's CDR3 is CSVGPVGRGNTGELFF. CDR3 DNA sequence: TGCAGCGTTGGGCCTGTGGGCAGGGGGAACACCGGGGAGCTGTTTTTT.

The rearrangement uses TRBV5-6 and TRBJ1-2, with TRBD1 matching 7 bases. The J segment lost 4 bases and the V segment lost 3 bases, leaving 6 bases of the junction unmatched. The CDR3 has 14 residues. CDR1 and CDR2 (germline): SGHDT, YYEEEE. The CDR3 DNA sequence: TGTGCCAGCAGCTCCTCAGGGGGAGCCTATGGCTACACCTTC. Protein sequence: CASSSSGGAYGYTF. The full variable domain, completed using reference TRBV5-6 and TRBJ1-2, is DAGVTQSPTHLIKTRGQQVTLRCSPKSGHDTVSWYQQALGQGPQFIFQYYEEEERQRGNFPDRFSGHQFPNYSSELNVNALLLGDSALYLCASSSSGGAYGYTFGSGTRLTVV.

This clonotype was seen many times. The chain recombines TRBV7-6 with TRBJ1-6, with a tentative D call TRBD1 (5 bases). CDR3 length: 14 residues. Germline V gene data show CDR1 as SGHVS and CDR2 as FNYEAQ. The V end lost 3 bases, the J end lost 7 bases, and 10 bases lay between the germline ends. Here the CDR3 reads CASSLGVANSPLHF. CDR3 DNA sequence: TGTGCCAGCAGCTTGGGGGTCGCAAATTCACCCCTCCACTTT.

This clonotype was seen a few times. This sequence joins TRBV15 and TRBJ2-1; weak D call: TRBD1 (5 bases). Germline loops: CDR1 LNHNV, CDR2 YYDKDF (reference sequence). The CDR3 runs 16 residues. The germline V and J ends were trimmed by 0 bases and 8 bases, with 17 bases remaining between them. The CDR3 spells CATSRDLQGATDEQFF. In DNA, the CDR3 is TGTGCCACCAGCAGAGATCTTCAGGGCGCAACGGATGAGCAGTTCTTC.

The rearrangement uses TRBV14 and TRBJ1-1; no clear D gene. CDR1 and CDR2 (germline): SGHDN, FVKESK. V shed 0 bases and J shed 6 bases, with 11 bases lying between them. The CDR3 totals 14 residues. The chain's CDR3 is CASSQDSRKAEAFF. CDR3 sequence (DNA): TGTGCCAGCAGCCAAGACTCAAGGAAGGCTGAAGCTTTCTTT.

V usage is TRBV7-8 and J usage is TRBJ2-3, with D possibly being TRBD2 (5 bases). Germline CDR1 reads SGHVS; CDR2 reads FQNEAQ. The CDR3 is 11 amino acids. The V and J ends lost 8 bases and 10 bases respectively, with 13 bases between them. CDR3 residues: CASGFREPQYF. CDR3 coding DNA: TGTGCCAGCGGGTTTAGGGAGCCGCAGTATTTT.

The chain uses TRBV7-9 and TRBJ1-1; D gene uncertain. Trimming pared 5 bases from V and 1 base from J, leaving 20 bases between. The CDR3 totals 17 residues. The germline CDR1 and CDR2 sequences are SEHNR and FQNEAQ (reference sequence). The CDR3 protein is CASSPRISPKGNTEAFF. CDR3 nucleotides: TGTGCCAGCAGCCCCCGGATAAGTCCGAAGGGGAACACTGAAGCTTTCTTT.

Many counts were recorded for this clonotype. The gene calls are TRBV5-1 and TRBJ2-1, with 11 bases fitting TRBD2. CDR1 is SGHRS and CDR2 is YFSETQ in the germline V gene. The CDR3 has 16 residues. With 5 bases clipped from V and 4 bases from J, the junction kept 8 bases outside the gene matches. CDR3 coding DNA: TGCGCCAGCAGTAGATCCGGGACTAGCGGATACAATGAGCAGTTCTTC. Its translation: CASSRSGTSGYNEQFF.

The V gene is TRBV4-2, the J gene TRBJ1-6, with D possibly being TRBD1 (6 bases). Germline V gene data show CDR1 as LGHNA and CDR2 as YNFKEQ. The CDR3 length is 16 residues. V lost 0 bases to trimming and J lost 6 bases, with 12 bases between them. As DNA, the CDR3 is TGTGCCAGCAGCCAAGATTGGGCAGGGGTTAATTCACCCCTCCACTTT. This sequence encodes CASSQDWAGVNSPLHF.

This clonotype was seen a few times. The rearrangement joins TRBV6-5 to TRBJ1-1, with D possibly TRBD1 on 5 matching bases. V lost 1 base and J lost 0, with 18 bases in between. Germline CDR1 MNHEY, CDR2 SVGAGI. This CDR3 is built from 18 residues. The CDR3 DNA reads TGTGCCAGCAGTTACTACCCTCCGGCAGGGCGGATGAACACTGAAGCTTTCTTT. It translates to CASSYYPPAGRMNTEAFF.